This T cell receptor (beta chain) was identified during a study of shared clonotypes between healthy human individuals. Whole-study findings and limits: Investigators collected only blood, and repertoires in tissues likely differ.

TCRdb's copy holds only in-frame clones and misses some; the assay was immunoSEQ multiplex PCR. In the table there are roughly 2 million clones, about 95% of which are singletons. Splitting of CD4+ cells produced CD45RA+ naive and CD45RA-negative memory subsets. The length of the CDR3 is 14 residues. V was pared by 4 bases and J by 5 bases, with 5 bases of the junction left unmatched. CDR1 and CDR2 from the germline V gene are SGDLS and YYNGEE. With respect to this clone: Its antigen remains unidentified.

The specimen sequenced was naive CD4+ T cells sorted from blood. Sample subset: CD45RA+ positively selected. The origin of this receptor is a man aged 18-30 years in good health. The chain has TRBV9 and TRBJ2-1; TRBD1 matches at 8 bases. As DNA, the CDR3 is TGTGCCAGCAGCCCTGGGACAGGAAACAATGAGCAGTTCTTC. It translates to CASSPGTGNNEQFF.